This T cell receptor beta chain derives from a study of T cells after yellow fever vaccination. CDR3 length: 17 amino acids. The germline V gene has CDR1 MNHEY and CDR2 SVGEGT. V dropped 3 bases and J dropped 0 bases, with 17 bases sitting between them. TCRdb recomputed calls from the 5' RACE reads with MiXCR, one row per CDR3 protein. In the table there are 250,000 to 350,000 distinct CDR3 sequences, approximately 4.5% of which are singletons. This clonotype was found many times. The source is a young man who received the YFV17D yellow fever vaccine. The chain carries TRBV6-2 or TRBV6-3 and TRBJ2-5; D might be TRBD1 or TRBD2, each matching 5 bases. The sample in question was PBMCs, obtained 15 days after the yellow fever booster vaccination. This chain's CDR3 is CASSYRGTGRDQETQYF. The CDR3 DNA follows: TGTGCCAGCAGTTATCGGGGCACGGGGCGGGACCAAGAGACCCAGTACTTC.